Described below is a single TCR beta chain sequence and its context. Sequencing used immunoSEQ multiplex PCR; TCRdb keeps in-frame clones, though not all of them. This sample yields 100,000 to 150,000 clones, of which nearly 90% are seen a single time; approximately 1.1% belongs to the top ten. This entry comes from a study of blood T cell repertoires in COVID-19. Losses at the gene ends were 0 bases for V and 4 bases for J; bases not matched to a gene: 2. Germline assignment: CDR1 SGHDT and CDR2 YYEEEE. This CDR3 comprises 14 residues. V usage is TRBV5-6 and J usage is TRBJ2-7; 9 bases align to TRBD2. This TCR came from an elderly woman with acute or convalescent COVID-19. What was sequenced was peripheral blood. CDR3 region: CASSLGLADYEQYF. The DNA for the CDR3 is TGTGCCAGCAGCTTGGGACTAGCGGATTACGAGCAGTACTTC.